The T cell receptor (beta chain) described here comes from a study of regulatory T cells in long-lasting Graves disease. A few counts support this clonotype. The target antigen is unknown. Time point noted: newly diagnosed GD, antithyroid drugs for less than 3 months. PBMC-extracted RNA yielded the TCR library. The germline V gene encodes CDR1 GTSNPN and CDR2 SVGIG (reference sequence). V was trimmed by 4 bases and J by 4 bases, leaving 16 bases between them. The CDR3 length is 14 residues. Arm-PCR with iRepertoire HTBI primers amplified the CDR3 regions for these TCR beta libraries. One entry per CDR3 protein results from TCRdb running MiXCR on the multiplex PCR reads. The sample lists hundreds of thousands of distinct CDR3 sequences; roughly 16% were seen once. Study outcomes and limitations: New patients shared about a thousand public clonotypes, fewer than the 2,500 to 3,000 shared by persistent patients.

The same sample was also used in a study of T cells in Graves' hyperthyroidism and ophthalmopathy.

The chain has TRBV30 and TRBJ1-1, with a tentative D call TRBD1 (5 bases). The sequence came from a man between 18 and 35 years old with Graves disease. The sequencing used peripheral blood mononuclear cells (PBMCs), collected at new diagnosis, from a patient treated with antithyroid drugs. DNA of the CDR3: TGTGCCTGGAACCATTGGGGGGTGGGCACTGAAGCTTTCTTT. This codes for CAWNHWGVGTEAFF.